The 11 T cell receptor beta chains listed next were all sequenced from one sample in a study of T cell responses to AZD1222 COVID-19 vaccine. TCRdb keeps only in-frame clones here, not all; method: immunoSEQ multiplex PCR. This table holds over 130,000 clones. Material for sequencing was peripheral blood. All receptors come from an adult in good health.

The chain couples TRBV7-2 to TRBJ1-4; D remains ambiguous. The CDR3 is 14 amino acids. Germline V gives CDR1 SGHTA, CDR2 FQGNSA. Deletions cut 5 bases from V and 0 bases from J, with 7 bases between. CDR3 sequence reads: CASSTATTNEKLFF. CDR3 in DNA: TGTGCCAGCAGCACGGCAACAACTAATGAAAAACTGTTTTTT.

This chain links TRBV19 with TRBJ2-5; D unclear. Germline lookup yields CDR1 LNHDA and CDR2 SQIVND (reference sequence). Between the trimmed V and J ends, which lost 6 bases and 2 bases, there was a span of 10 bases. The CDR3 runs to 13 residues. The CDR3 reads CASRLAPQETQYF. Here the CDR3 DNA reads TGTGCCAGTAGACTGGCGCCACAAGAGACCCAGTACTTC.

The gene calls are TRBV30 and TRBJ1-2; D gene ambiguous. V gave up 4 bases and J gave up 4 bases, with 16 bases separating them. CDR1 is GTSNPN, CDR2 SVGIG, per germline (reference sequence). The length of the CDR3 is 14 residues. The CDR3, as DNA: TGTGCCTGGACCCGGACGGACTCAATCTATGGCTACACCTTC. Translating gives CAWTRTDSIYGYTF.

The chain carries TRBV7-2 and TRBJ2-2, with a weak D call TRBD1 (8 bases). This CDR3 has 15 residues. V was clipped by 4 bases and J by 7 bases, with 16 bases between them. The V gene's germline CDR1 is SGHTA and CDR2 FQGNSA. In DNA, the CDR3 is TGTGCCAGCAGCTCCCGGACAGGGAGGGACGGGGAGCTGTTTTTT. Translation gives CASSSRTGRDGELFF.

The V call is TRBV30, the J call TRBJ1-2; D possibly corresponds to TRBD1 (6 bases). CDR3 length equals 14 residues. Germline loops: CDR1 GTSNPN, CDR2 SVGIG (reference sequence). Trimming shortened V by 0 bases and J by 4 bases, and 12 bases separated the two germline ends. DNA for the CDR3: TGTGCCTGGAGTGTTAGGATACAGGGCTATGGCTACACCTTC. This encodes CAWSVRIQGYGYTF. Using reference TRBV30 and TRBJ1-2 for the parts outside the CDR3, the full variable domain is SQTIHQWPATLVQPVGSPLSLECTVEGTSNPNLYWYRQAAGRGLQLLFYSVGIGQISSEVPQNLSASRPQDRQFILSSKKLLLSDSGFYLCAWSVRIQGYGYTFGSGTRLTVV.

CDR3 in DNA: TGTGCCAGCAGTCCACCGGGACTAGTAGGAGAGACCCAGTACTTC. Translated: CASSPPGLVGETQYF. The rearrangement uses TRBV6-6 and TRBJ2-5, with 8 bases matching TRBD2. The length of the CDR3 is 15 residues. Per the germline V gene, CDR1 is MNHNY and CDR2 is SVGAGI (reference sequence). The junction had 9 bases not matched to a gene; V was cut back by 5 bases and J by 4 bases.

The rearrangement uses TRBV19 and TRBJ1-1, with a weak D call TRBD1 (5 bases). Looked up from germline, CDR1 is LNHDA and CDR2 is SQIVND (reference sequence). The V and J ends lost 2 bases and 0 bases respectively, with 13 bases between them. The CDR3 loop spans 16 amino acids. As DNA, the CDR3 is TGTGCCAGTAGTATACCGCAGGGAAACATGAACACTGAAGCTTTCTTT. Protein: CASSIPQGNMNTEAFF.

CDR3 nucleotides: TGTGCCAGCAGCTTAGGAGGGGCAGGGAGGCTGTTTTTT. Translating it yields CASSLGGAGRLFF. The chain links TRBV11-2 to TRBJ1-4; TRBD1 is a possible D gene (5 bases). Germline V CDR1 and CDR2: SGHAT, FQNNGV. This CDR3 contains 13 residues. V was trimmed by 1 base and J by 14 bases, leaving 14 bases between them.

This chain uses TRBV2 with TRBJ1-2, with TRBD1 as a possible D gene (5 bases). This CDR3 spans 12 amino acids. Trimming left V 8 bases short and J 4 bases short, with 11 bases between. The germline CDR1 and CDR2 sequences are SNHLY and FYNNEI. The CDR3 protein is CASHGGVYGYTF. The CDR3 DNA reads TGTGCCAGCCATGGGGGAGTCTATGGCTACACCTTC.

DNA for the CDR3: TGCGCCAGCAGCTTGGATCCTAGCGGGGGTGAGCAGTTCTTC. Translating gives CASSLDPSGGEQFF. The chain joins TRBV5-1 to TRBJ2-1; 10 nucleotides line up with TRBD2. V lost 0 bases to trimming and J lost 9 bases; unmatched junction nucleotides: 3. Germline CDR1 SGHRS, CDR2 YFSETQ. The CDR3 sequence is 14 residues long.

The chain uses TRBV9 and TRBJ1-1; D gene ambiguous. The CDR3 length is 12 residues. Germline V lookup: CDR1 SGDLS, CDR2 YYNGEE. The V end lost 4 bases, the J end lost 8 bases, and 12 bases lay between the germline ends. CDR3 DNA: TGTGCCAGCAGCACCCATGGGAGGGAAGCTTTCTTT. Translating gives CASSTHGREAFF. Full variable domain (outside the CDR3, taken from reference TRBV9 and TRBJ1-1): DSGVTQTPKHLITATGQRVTLRCSPRSGDLSVYWYQQSLDQGLQFLIQYYNGEERAKGNILERFSAQQFPDLHSELNLSSLELGDSALYFCASSTHGREAFFGQGTRLTVV.